Listed here are 17 T cell receptor beta chains from one sample, sequenced in a study of T-cell memory formation after mild COVID-19. TCRdb fed the 5' RACE reads into MiXCR, producing one record per CDR3 protein. The data contain hundreds of thousands of distinct CDR3 sequences, around 13% of them singletons. The sample was PBMCs or a T cell subset sorted from them (not recorded which). These TCRs come from a man aged 18 to 30 who had mild COVID-19 (a few samples of this study predate the infection). Cell type and time point are not known.

J is TRBJ1-3 and V is TRBV27; TRBD1 is a possible D gene (5 bases). The CDR3 spans 16 residues. CDR1 is MNHEY and CDR2 is SMNVEV in the germline V gene (reference sequence). The germline V and J ends were trimmed by 4 bases and 2 bases, with 15 bases remaining between them. The CDR3 loop is CASSSSGFSTGNTIYF. Written as DNA, the CDR3 is TGTGCCAGCAGTTCCTCAGGGTTTTCTACTGGAAACACCATATATTTT.

This clonotype has at least ten counts. The rearrangement uses TRBV9 and TRBJ2-7, with D possibly TRBD2 on 6 matching bases. CDR1 and CDR2 (germline): SGDLS, YYNGEE. Trimming stripped 0 bases from V and 2 bases from J, with 9 bases between. CDR3 length equals 14 residues. This CDR3 is CASSVVSGPYEQYF. The DNA of the CDR3 is TGTGCCAGCAGCGTAGTTAGCGGCCCCTACGAGCAGTACTTC.

The sample holds many counts of this clonotype. The rearrangement links TRBV11-2 to TRBJ1-1; no definite D call. V lost 3 bases and J lost 1, with 3 bases in between. The CDR3 is made up of 12 amino acids. CDR1 is SGHAT and CDR2 is FQNNGV in the germline V gene. CDR3: CASSFPNTEAFF. CDR3 coding DNA: TGTGCCAGCAGCTTCCCGAACACTGAAGCTTTCTTT.

The chain carries TRBV7-9 and TRBJ2-5, with a tentative D call TRBD2 (6 bases). Germline assignment: CDR1 SEHNR and CDR2 FQNEAQ (reference sequence). This CDR3 contains 17 residues. Trimming removed 5 bases from V and 7 bases from J, with 26 bases in between. CDR3 in DNA: TGTGCCAGCAGCCCACCTGGCCGGCGGGGTCCATCGGGGACCCAGTACTTC. Amino acid sequence: CASSPPGRRGPSGTQYF.

In its sample, this clonotype was seen a few times. The chain joins TRBV6-6 to TRBJ2-7; tentative D call: TRBD1 (5 bases). The CDR3 sequence is 16 residues long. CDR1 and CDR2 from the germline V gene are MNHNY and SVGAGI (reference sequence). Trimming took 0 bases from V and 5 from J, leaving 17 bases between them. This CDR3 reads CASSYSSGQWSDEQYF. In DNA, the CDR3 is TGTGCCAGCAGTTACTCGTCTGGACAATGGAGCGACGAGCAGTACTTC.

The chain links TRBV21-1 to TRBJ2-3; the DNA was not compared with TRBD1, the D call given in the table. TRBV21-1 is assigned pseudogene status. The CDR3 has 12 amino acids. The CDR3 is CASSDPPDTQYF. DNA of the CDR3: TGTGCCAGCAGTGACCCCCCAGATACGCAGTATTTT.

This clonotype was observed many times. V usage is TRBV5-1 and J usage is TRBJ1-4; D is unresolved. CDR3 length equals 15 residues. The V and J ends lost 2 bases and 6 bases respectively, with 14 bases between them. Germline-derived CDR1 and CDR2 are SGHRS and YFSETQ. The CDR3 DNA follows: TGCGCCAGCAGCTTCTTTCCCGGTGAGGATGAAAAACTGTTTTTT. Its protein is CASSFFPGEDEKLFF.

This clonotype came up a few times. The chain joins TRBV6-1 to TRBJ2-7; D gene uncertain. The CDR3 covers 14 residues. Germline V gene sequence: CDR1 MNHNS, CDR2 SASEGT. The V gene lost 6 bases and the J gene lost 0 bases, with 12 bases spanning the gap. This chain's CDR3 is CASSDMGRSYEQYF. Here the CDR3 DNA reads TGTGCCAGCAGCGATATGGGTCGCTCCTACGAGCAGTACTTC.

The chain joins TRBV5-5 to TRBJ1-4; tentatively, D is TRBD1 (5 bases). Germline V gene lookup returns CDR1 SGHKS and CDR2 YYEKEE (reference sequence). Between the trimmed V and J ends, which lost 0 bases and 7 bases, there was a span of 13 bases. The CDR3 is 15 amino acids. The CDR3 DNA reads as TGTGCCAGCAGCTTGGAGGGGCAGGGAGGTGAAAAACTGTTTTTT. Residues: CASSLEGQGGEKLFF.

The table lists this clonotype with many counts. V usage is TRBV6-1 and J usage is TRBJ2-7; TRBD2 agrees at 7 bases. Looked up from germline, CDR1 is MNHNS and CDR2 is SASEGT. The CDR3 totals 11 residues. Trimming at V came to 7 bases and at J to 6 bases, leaving 3 bases not matched to a gene. The CDR3 DNA reads TGTGCCAGCAAGCGGGGTAGCGAGCAGTACTTC. Amino acids: CASKRGSEQYF.

This clonotype appeared a single time. V and J are TRBV25-1 and TRBJ1-4; 8 nucleotides line up with TRBD1. V gave up 3 bases and J gave up 10 bases; unmatched junction bases: 7. The V gene's germline CDR1 is MGHDK and CDR2 SYGVNS. This CDR3 comprises 14 residues. The CDR3 reads CASSEGRGPRKLFF. The CDR3 DNA reads TGTGCCAGCAGTGAGGGCAGGGGGCCAAGAAAACTGTTTTTT.

V is TRBV20-1 and J is TRBJ1-3, with a weak D call TRBD1 (5 bases). This CDR3 is 14 amino acids long. Germline V gene data show CDR1 as DFQATT and CDR2 as SNEGSKA (reference sequence). Trimming removed 3 bases at V and 2 bases at J, with 11 bases between. In DNA, the CDR3 is TGCAGTGCTAGGAAGGGGTCCGCTGGAAACACCATATATTTT. It yields the protein CSARKGSAGNTIYF.

The chain links TRBV5-1 to TRBJ1-2; TRBD1 is a possible D gene (6 bases). Per germline, CDR1 SGHRS and CDR2 YFSETQ. CDR3 length: 16 residues. V dropped 3 bases and J dropped 2 bases, with 17 bases sitting between them. CDR3 sequence reads: CASSSLRGTANYGYTF. CDR3 DNA: TGCGCCAGCAGCTCTCTGAGGGGGACGGCGAACTATGGCTACACCTTC.

In this sample, this clonotype turned up a few times. The chain uses TRBV5-5 and TRBJ1-2, with 7 bases aligning to TRBD1. Per the germline V gene, CDR1 is SGHKS and CDR2 is YYEKEE (reference sequence). V lost 0 bases and J lost 6; bases outside the gene matches: 5. The CDR3 sequence is 14 residues long. The CDR3 reads CASSLAQGSNGYTF. CDR3 in DNA: TGTGCCAGCAGCTTGGCACAGGGGAGCAATGGCTACACCTTC. The variable domain in full, with the rest retrieved from reference TRBV5-5 and TRBJ1-2, is DAGVTQSPTHLIKTRGQQVTLRCSPISGHKSVSWYQQVLGQGPQFIFQYYEKEERGRGNFPDRFSARQFPNYSSELNVNALLLGDSALYLCASSLAQGSNGYTFGSGTRLTVV.

This clonotype was observed a handful of times. V is TRBV28 and J is TRBJ1-4, with D uncertain. Germline assignment: CDR1 MDHEN and CDR2 SYDVKM. Between the trimmed V and J ends, which lost 2 bases and 4 bases, there was a span of 8 bases. The CDR3 is 14 residues long. CDR3 sequence (DNA): TGTGCCAGCAGTTTAACAGCGGGTAATGAAAAACTGTTTTTT. Translated: CASSLTAGNEKLFF. The variable domain in full, completed from reference TRBV28 and TRBJ1-4, reads DVKVTQSSRYLVKRTGEKVFLECVQDMDHENMFWYRQDPGLGLRLIYFSYDVKMKEKGDIPEGYSVSREKKERFSLILESASTNQTSMYLCASSLTAGNEKLFFGSGTQLSVL.

CDR3 nucleotide sequence: TGTGCCAGCAGCCTGTGGACAGGGCTAGAGGACATTCAGTACTTC. This translates into CASSLWTGLEDIQYF. This chain uses TRBV7-2 with TRBJ2-4, with 8 positions matching TRBD1. CDR1 and CDR2 (germline): SGHTA, FQGNSA. The CDR3 has 15 amino acids. Trimming took 5 bases from V and 8 from J; bases not matched to a gene: 11.

The chain recombines TRBV7-9 with TRBJ2-2; D not resolved. Germline V gene lookup returns CDR1 SEHNR and CDR2 FQNEAQ (reference sequence). This CDR3 is built from 15 residues. V lost 2 bases to trimming and J lost 1 base, with 8 bases between them. The CDR3 DNA follows: TGTGCCAGCAGCTTAAGGGTCGGGAACACCGGGGAGCTGTTTTTT. As protein: CASSLRVGNTGELFF.